Listed below are T cell receptor beta chains from one sample, sequenced in a study of blood T cell repertoires in COVID-19. This table comes from immunoSEQ multiplex PCR, and its TCRdb copy is limited to in-frame clones, with some not included. The sample carries fewer than 700,000 clones, about 89% recorded once. The sequencing input was peripheral blood. These receptors all stem from a woman between 45 and 60 years old with COVID-19, enrolled during active disease. Each CDR3 is given with its conserved first and last residue. Each record gives: J gene, D gene, clone size, V gene, CDR3 DNA, CDR3 protein. The D gene is left open where the match is weak. Clone size is given for some rows only: seen once, a few or many times, or a class if the clone is expanded.

>TRBJ2-5|TRBD1|-|TRBV5-6
TGTGCCAGCAGCTCGACCCACAGGGGCCAAGAGACCCAGTACTTC
CASSSTHRGQETQYF
>TRBJ1-4|-|-|TRBV9
TGTGCCAGCAGCGTAGCCCCGAGAAGTTCTAATGAAAAACTGTTTTTT
CASSVAPRSSNEKLFF
>TRBJ2-7|-|-|TRBV29-1
TGCAGCGTGCAGACAGAGAAATACGAGCAGTACTTC
CSVQTEKYEQYF
>TRBJ2-7|-|-|TRBV28
TGTGCCAGCACCCCGCAGGGGGGCTACGAGCAGTACTTC
CASTPQGGYEQYF
>TRBJ1-1|-|-|TRBV4-1
TGCGCCAGCAGCCAAGAGAGTCGGGTAACTTTCTTT
CASSQESRVTFF
>TRBJ1-2|TRBD1|-|TRBV9
TGTGCCAGCAGCCCACGGGACAGGGATAGAACTAACTATGGCTACACCTTC
CASSPRDRDRTNYGYTF
>TRBJ1-5|TRBD1|-|TRBV6-1
TGTGCCAGCAGTGGCAGGACAGGGGGCCGCAATCAGCCCCAGCATTTT
CASSGRTGGRNQPQHF
>TRBJ2-1|TRBD2|-|TRBV2
TGTGCCAGCAGCCCAGCGGGGGGGCAAGATGAGCAGTTCTTC
CASSPAGGQDEQFF
>TRBJ2-7|-|-|TRBV3-1/TRBV3-2
TGTGCCAGCAGCCAAGCTCGCGGCTCCTACGAGCAGTACTTC
CASSQARGSYEQYF
>TRBJ2-1|TRBD1|-|TRBV12-3/TRBV12-4
TGTGCCAGCAGTTTGTGGGACAGTTCCCAGTTCTTC
CASSLWDSSQFF
>TRBJ1-5|TRBD1|-|TRBV6-5
TGTGCCAGCAGTTACCCGCATGAGACAGGGCATCAGCCCCAGCATTTT
CASSYPHETGHQPQHF
>TRBJ2-5|TRBD2|-|TRBV19
TGTGCCAGTAGTCCAAGGACTAGCGAGGAGACCCAGTACTTC
CASSPRTSEETQYF
>TRBJ2-1|TRBD2|-|TRBV5-6
TGTGCCAGCAGCCCATTTAGGAGACTAGCGGGGGGGCGTCATGAGCAGTTCTTC
CASSPFRRLAGGRHEQFF
>TRBJ1-4|-|-|TRBV27
TGTGCCAGCAGTTTCGGCAGGTGGGAGGAAAAACTGTTTTTT
CASSFGRWEEKLFF
>TRBJ2-7|TRBD2|-|TRBV3-1/TRBV3-2
TGTGCCAGCAGCCAAGCACTAGCGGGCCACTACGAGCAGTACTTC
CASSQALAGHYEQYF
>TRBJ2-4|TRBD1|-|TRBV30
TGTGCCTGGAACACCGACAGGGGAGTTCAGTACTTC
CAWNTDRGVQYF
>TRBJ2-4|-|-|TRBV12-3/TRBV12-4
TGTGCCAGCAGTTCGAACAGTCGCAACATTCAGTACTTC
CASSSNSRNIQYF
>TRBJ2-7|TRBD1|-|TRBV5-4
TGTGCCAGCAGCCCCCCCCCTGCAGGGGGCGGCGAGCAGTACTTC
CASSPPPAGGGEQYF
>TRBJ2-1|TRBD2|once|TRBV2
TGTGCCAGCAGTGCGCGTCTAGCGGGGGGAAATGAGCAGTTCTTC
CASSARLAGGNEQFF
>TRBJ2-6|-|-|TRBV29-1
TGCAGCGTCCAGGGTACTGGGGCCAACGTCCTGACTTTC
CSVQGTGANVLTF
>TRBJ1-1|TRBD1|-|TRBV28
TGTGCCAGCAGTTTACTGACAGGGGCGAACACTGAAGCTTTCTTT
CASSLLTGANTEAFF